This entry concerns a single TCR beta chain. Antigen unknown. The CDR3 length is 14 residues. Germline CDR1 is LNHNV and CDR2 is YYDKDF (reference sequence). The ends were cut back, 0 bases at V and 9 bases at J, with 14 bases in the middle. These data come from a study of T cells in localized non-small cell lung cancer. The study, taken as a whole, reports: Longer overall survival was linked to higher blood T cell density. Median around 60 top-100 tumor clones were shared with paired adjacent lung.

Method: immunoSEQ multiplex PCR; TCRdb's copy keeps in-frame clones and lacks some. The profile shows approximately 2,000 clones, roughly 38% of them singletons. This sequence joins TRBV15 and TRBJ1-1, with a possible D match to TRBD1 (5 bases). Sequencing was performed on lung tumor tissue, taken before any cancer treatment. This TCR came from a female donor at least 60 years old with stage I lung adenocarcinoma. CDR3 loop: CATSRDVGGGKAFF. In DNA form, the CDR3 reads TGTGCCACCAGCAGAGATGTCGGGGGAGGTAAAGCTTTCTTT.